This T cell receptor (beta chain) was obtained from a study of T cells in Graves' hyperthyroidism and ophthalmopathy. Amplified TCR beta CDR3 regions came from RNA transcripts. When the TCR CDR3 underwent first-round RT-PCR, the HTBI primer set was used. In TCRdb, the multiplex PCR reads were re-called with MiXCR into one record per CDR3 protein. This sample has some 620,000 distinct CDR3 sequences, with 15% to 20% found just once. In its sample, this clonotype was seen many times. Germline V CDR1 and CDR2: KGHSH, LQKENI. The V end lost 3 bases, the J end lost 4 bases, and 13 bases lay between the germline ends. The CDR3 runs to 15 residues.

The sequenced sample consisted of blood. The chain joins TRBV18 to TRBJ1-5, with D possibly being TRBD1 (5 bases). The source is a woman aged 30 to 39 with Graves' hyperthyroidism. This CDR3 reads CASSPGVSRNQPQHF. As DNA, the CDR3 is TGTGCCAGCTCACCGGGGGTGTCGAGGAATCAGCCCCAGCATTTT.